These T cell receptor beta chains were read from a single sample in a study of blood T cell repertoires in COVID-19. This table comes from immunoSEQ multiplex PCR, and its TCRdb copy is limited to in-frame clones, with some not included. This sample has 130,000 or so clones, with 88% found just once. The sample comprised peripheral blood. Source of these receptors: a man in his fifties with acute or convalescent COVID-19. CDR3s include the opening cysteine and the closing phenylalanine or tryptophan. D genes are given only for firm matches. A row's size may be missing; if present it is once, few, many or a size class.

V,size,D,J,DNA,CDR3
TRBV5-1,.,.,TRBJ1-2,TGCGCCAGCAGTGTTTTGGGAGGGTCCTATGGCTACACCTTC,CASSVLGGSYGYTF
TRBV30,.,.,TRBJ1-3,TGTGCCTGGAGTGTAGGAGGGGTCGGAAACACCATATATTTT,CAWSVGGVGNTIYF
TRBV18,.,TRBD1,TRBJ1-1,TGTGCCAGCTCACCACCAGGGACAGCGATGAACACTGAAGCTTTCTTT,CASSPPGTAMNTEAFF
TRBV6-5,.,.,TRBJ1-1,TGTGCCAGCAGAAGGCCCGGAATCACTCTCGGGGCTTTCTTT,CASRRPGITLGAFF
TRBV27,.,TRBD1,TRBJ2-7,TGTGCCAGCAGTCAAGGGACAGGTCACGACGAGCAGTACTTC,CASSQGTGHDEQYF
TRBV29-1,.,TRBD1,TRBJ1-3,TGCAGCGTTGGGACAGGGACGGGAAACACCATATATTTT,CSVGTGTGNTIYF
TRBV19,.,.,TRBJ1-1,TGTGCCAGTGGGCACCAAGAGACTGAAGCTTTCTTT,CASGHQETEAFF
TRBV15,.,TRBD1,TRBJ2-1,TGTGCCACCAGCAGAGCGGGGGGACAGGGCTACAATGAGCAGTTCTTC,CATSRAGGQGYNEQFF
TRBV19,.,.,TRBJ2-6,TGTGCCAGTAGTATCGGGGTCTCCCGGTCCCTCTCTGGGGCCAACGTCCTGACTTTC,CASSIGVSRSLSGANVLTF
TRBV7-8,.,.,TRBJ1-2,TGTGCCAGCAGCTGGCAGATCGTGCCAGACTATGGCTACACCTTC,CASSWQIVPDYGYTF
TRBV6-5,.,.,TRBJ1-3,TGTGCCAGCAGTTTTAGGGAGAGCTCTGGAAACACCATATATTTT,CASSFRESSGNTIYF
TRBV2,.,.,TRBJ2-1,TGTGCCAGCAGTCGTAGGAGCGGAGGCAATGAGCAGTTCTTC,CASSRRSGGNEQFF
TRBV28,.,.,TRBJ2-3,TGTGCCAGCAGTTTACCAGGGTCGGCAGATACGCAGTATTTT,CASSLPGSADTQYF
TRBV11-3,.,.,TRBJ1-1,TGTGCCAGCAGCTTACCATCAGAGAGGCGCTGGGACACTGAAGCTTTCTTT,CASSLPSERRWDTEAFF
TRBV11-2,once,TRBD2,TRBJ2-7,TGTGCCAGCAGCTGGACTAGCGGGAGCTCCTACGAGCAGTACTTC,CASSWTSGSSYEQYF
TRBV3-1/TRBV3-2,.,.,TRBJ2-4,TGTGCCAGCAGCCAAGGGGCTCCTCGAAACATTCAGTACTTC,CASSQGAPRNIQYF
TRBV11-2,.,TRBD2,TRBJ2-3,TGTGCCAGCAGCTTAATGGGGGGGTCAGATACGCAGTATTTT,CASSLMGGSDTQYF
TRBV2,once,.,TRBJ1-6,TGTGCCAGCAGTCCGGGGAGATCGGGGGCCCTCCACTTT,CASSPGRSGALHF
TRBV9,few,.,TRBJ2-7,TGTGCCAGCAGCGTAGACCTAGCTCGGGGCTCCTACGAGCAGTACTTC,CASSVDLARGSYEQYF
TRBV19,.,.,TRBJ1-1,TGTGCCAGTAGGGGCGGGGGGTCGGCGAACACTGAAGCTTTCTTT,CASRGGGSANTEAFF
TRBV7-9,.,.,TRBJ2-7,TGTGCCAGCAGCTCGGCAGGGCGGAGCTCCTACGAGCAGTACTTC,CASSSAGRSSYEQYF
TRBV5-6,.,TRBD2,TRBJ2-1,TGTGCCAGCAGCTTACGGGAGGCGAGCTCCTACAATGAGCAGTTCTTC,CASSLREASSYNEQFF
TRBV6-6,once,.,TRBJ2-7,TGTGCCAGCAGTCGAGAGGGGGTTGGCTACGAGCAGTACTTC,CASSREGVGYEQYF
TRBV7-2,few,.,TRBJ1-2,TGTGCCAGCAGCCCCCGCCCCGGGGAGAACTATGGCTACACCTTC,CASSPRPGENYGYTF
TRBV7-9,.,.,TRBJ2-3,TGTGCCAGCAGCTTCTGGTTAGCGAGCACAGATACGCAGTATTTT,CASSFWLASTDTQYF